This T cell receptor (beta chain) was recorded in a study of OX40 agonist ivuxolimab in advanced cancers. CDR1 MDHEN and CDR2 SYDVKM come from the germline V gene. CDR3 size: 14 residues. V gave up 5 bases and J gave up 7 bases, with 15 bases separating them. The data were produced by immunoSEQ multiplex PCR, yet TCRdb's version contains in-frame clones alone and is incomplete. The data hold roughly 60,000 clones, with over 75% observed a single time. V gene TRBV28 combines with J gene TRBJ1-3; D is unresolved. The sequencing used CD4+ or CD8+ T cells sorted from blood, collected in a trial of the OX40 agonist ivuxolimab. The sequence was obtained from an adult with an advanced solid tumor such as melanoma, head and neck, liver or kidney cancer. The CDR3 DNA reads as TGTGCCAGCAGTATCGCGACCCCGGGGAACACCATATATTTT. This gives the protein CASSIATPGNTIYF.